Here is one TCR beta chain with its context. This clonotype occurred a few times. No antigen is known for it. No much larger clone is present one base from it, and per-base qualities are unavailable. The sample originates from a study of blood T cells in healthy people across ages (dated by TCRdb to between 2015 and 2017). Some background on the complete study: In model experiments, template switching captured roughly one uniquely barcoded TCR beta cDNA molecule for every two T cells. For two donors (one aged 18 to 29 and one aged 80 or older), the study analyzed two additional independent replicas of 1 million unique cDNA reads from the same blood draw. To avoid experimental bias, donors of different ages were spread randomly across the sequencing lanes. Four age groups were formed from the donors: young (average roughly 15 years), middle-aged (approximately 40), aged (about 62) and long-lived (82). The study measured age-related changes in TCR beta repertoire diversity using deep sequencing normalized with unique cDNA molecular identifiers.

The roughly 38 donors, aged about 6 to 100 years, were systemically healthy Caucasian individuals from Russia. Each donor gave around 9.5 milliliters of peripheral blood, collected into EDTA-treated Vacutainer tubes. Ficoll-Paque density-gradient centrifugation was used to isolate PBMCs, with at least 6 million per sample. Total RNA, at least 5 micrograms per sample, was extracted from PBMCs with Trizol reagent. For every donor, flow cytometry on a PBMC aliquot measured the percentage of naive CD45RAhigh/CD27high T cells. Sequences MNHEY (CDR1) and SVGAGI (CDR2) are obtained from the germline V gene. Deletion took 4 bases off V and 1 base off J, with a span of 10 bases between the germline ends. The CDR3 covers 14 residues, taking in both the cysteine and the phenylalanine. Left in the record is the CDR3 DNA by itself, 42 bases read in frame from the first base. Study-wide findings and limitations: Compared with the aged group, the long-lived group had more naive CD4+ T cells, fewer expanded clones and increased TCR diversity, suggesting age selection. Estimates of total diversity based on one million sequenced T cells were considered lower bounds and underestimates. The percentage of naive T cells measured by flow cytometry correlated strongly with observed TCR beta diversity. Donor CMV infection status was unknown, potentially confounding age-related changes in expanded clonotypes. Observed TCR beta diversity per million T cells fell roughly linearly with age, and a significant reduction was already apparent by age roughly 40. Since profiling was done on bulk unsorted PBMCs, naive and antigen-experienced compartments could not be conclusively compared.

The library was produced with 5' RACE. The second PCR ran for about 7 to 11 cycles and used a J-beta primer mix along with a sample-barcoded 5' primer. Each TCR beta cDNA molecule received a unique molecular identifier from a template-switch 5' adaptor carrying 12 random nucleotides. At least 3 million CDR3-containing paired-end reads were obtained from each sample. First-strand cDNA was synthesized from all RNA with the Mint cDNA synthesis kit, primed by a TRBC-specific oligonucleotide. All cDNA was treated with uracil-DNA glycosylase and then went through a first 18-cycle PCR with the universal primers M1SS and BC2_uni_R. The source study handled its data this way. For normalization, 1 million high-quality reads, each with a distinct molecular identifier, were randomly selected from each sample. Reads sharing molecular identifiers were discarded rather than binned into consensus sequences. MiTCR, set to a Q25 quality threshold and the strictest error-elimination algorithm, was used for CDR3 identification, clonotype clustering and error correction. A nonparametric unseen species model with Euler transformation was used to estimate a lower bound on total TCR beta diversity. TCRdb ran its own pipeline on the public reads, namely fastp trimming at Q25 and MiXCR clone calling, and kept in-frame beta chains. Every entry covers one CDR3 protein and lists the most common genes and DNA from its rows. The V and J calls and clone size come from TCRdb's table, not from the authors' own analysis. This sample holds 1.8 million or so distinct CDR3 sequences; about two fifths were observed only once. Roughly 24% of the sample is taken by the ten largest.

This clonotype was obtained from a human donor in good health. The sequenced sample consisted of blood. The sequence links TRBV6-5 to TRBJ2-5, with the D gene not clear enough to name. The CDR3 in this case is CASSSYGSQETQYF. The DNA sequence reads TGTGCCAGCAGTTCTTACGGCAGCCAAGAGACCCAGTACTTC.